The 28 T cell receptor beta chains below come from one sample, sequenced in a study of blood T cell repertoires in COVID-19. Assay used: immunoSEQ multiplex PCR; TCRdb lists only in-frame clones, some missing. The table shows more than 80,000 clones, with 85% to 90% occurring only once. Source material: peripheral blood. Receptor source: a man aged 35-49 years with acute or convalescent COVID-19.

The CDR3 spells CASGPQGGGTNEKLFF. In nucleotides, the CDR3 is TGTGCTAGTGGTCCCCAGGGAGGTGGAACTAATGAAAAACTGTTTTTT. The chain uses TRBV12-5 and TRBJ1-4; D is perhaps TRBD1 (5 bases). The CDR3 length is 16 residues. In germline, CDR1 is LGHNT, CDR2 FRNRAP. With 5 bases removed from V and 1 base from J, the gap between germline ends came to 14 bases.

The CDR3 reads CASSITPGTGDEKLFF. The DNA for the CDR3 is TGTGCCAGTAGTATAACCCCCGGGACAGGGGATGAAAAACTGTTTTTT. V gene TRBV19 combines with J gene TRBJ1-4, with 10 bases lining up with TRBD1. After removal of 2 bases from V and 6 bases from J, the junction contained 6 bases not matched to a gene. Germline V lookup: CDR1 LNHDA, CDR2 SQIVND (reference sequence). This CDR3 region has 16 residues.

The rearrangement links TRBV29-1 to TRBJ2-5; the match to TRBD2 covers 9 bases. CDR3 length: 18 amino acids. CDR1 and CDR2 from the germline V gene are SQVTM and ANQGSEA. V gave up 6 bases and J gave up 3 bases; unmatched junction bases: 20. The CDR3 loop reads CSVAPRVRGGGTEETQYF. CDR3 DNA sequence: TGCAGCGTCGCCCCACGAGTGCGGGGGGGTGGAACCGAAGAGACCCAGTACTTC.

The chain recombines TRBV3-1 (or the pseudogene TRBV3-2) with TRBJ2-5, with 9 bases matching TRBD2. This CDR3 contains 14 residues. Germline loops: CDR1 LGHDT, CDR2 YNNKEL (reference sequence). V shed 4 bases, J shed 4 bases, and the junction held 4 bases outside the gene matches. For the CDR3, the DNA is TGTGCCAGCAGCCTGCTAGCGGGGATAGAGACCCAGTACTTC. Translation: CASSLLAGIETQYF.

V usage is TRBV7-2 and J usage is TRBJ1-4, with D perhaps TRBD1 (5 bases). The CDR3 length is 15 residues. With 1 base removed from V and 7 bases from J, the gap between germline ends came to 13 bases. Germline-derived CDR1 and CDR2 are SGHTA and FQGNSA. The CDR3 DNA sequence: TGTGCCAGCAGCTTAGGTTTGGGGGGGACTGAAAAACTGTTTTTT. It yields the protein CASSLGLGGTEKLFF.

This chain uses TRBV7-9 with TRBJ1-3; 8 bases fit TRBD1. V lost 5 bases to trimming and J lost 3 bases; unmatched junction nucleotides: 6. The CDR3 totals 15 residues. Per the germline V gene, CDR1 is SEHNR and CDR2 is FQNEAQ (reference sequence). CDR3 residues: CASSPRGLGGNTIYF. CDR3 sequence (DNA): TGTGCCAGCAGCCCCAGGGGGCTAGGTGGAAACACCATATATTTT.

This chain connects TRBV6-6 to TRBJ1-6; 8 bases agree with TRBD1. Germline values: CDR1 MNHNY, CDR2 SVGAGI (reference sequence). The CDR3 consists of 14 residues. J lost 9 bases, V lost 7 bases, and 8 bases had no gene match. In DNA, the CDR3 is TGTGCCAGCACCTGGACAGGGCAGGTTTCACCCCTCCACTTT. Its translation is CASTWTGQVSPLHF.

This chain links TRBV6-5 with TRBJ2-7; 8 bases fit TRBD2. This CDR3 region has 15 residues. Germline V CDR1 and CDR2: MNHEY, SVGAGI. After removal of 1 base from V and 0 bases from J, the junction contained 2 bases not matched to a gene. This chain's CDR3 is CASSYFSGSSYEQYF. The CDR3, as DNA: TGTGCCAGCAGTTACTTCAGCGGGAGCTCCTACGAGCAGTACTTC.

This clone came up once. This chain connects TRBV12-5 to TRBJ2-3; 9 positions match TRBD1. The V gene's germline CDR1 is LGHNT and CDR2 FRNRAP. The CDR3 length is 15 residues. With V trimmed by 3 bases and J by 7 bases, 8 bases remained unmatched. The CDR3 DNA follows: TGTGCTAGTGGTTTCGGACAGGGGTGGGGGAATACGCAGTATTTT. Its translation: CASGFGQGWGNTQYF.

This chain joins TRBV30 and TRBJ1-4; 8 nucleotides match TRBD1. This CDR3 region has 15 residues. The ends lost 3 bases at V and 4 bases at J; junction bases unmatched: 7. CDR1 GTSNPN and CDR2 SVGIG come from the germline V gene (reference sequence). CDR3: CAWSAGGAGNEKLFF. Written as DNA, the CDR3 is TGTGCCTGGAGCGCAGGGGGCGCGGGTAATGAAAAACTGTTTTTT.

The rearrangement uses TRBV3-1 (or the pseudogene TRBV3-2) and TRBJ1-1, with D possibly TRBD1 on 5 matching bases. The V and J ends lost 4 bases and 4 bases respectively, with 13 bases between them. This CDR3 is built from 14 residues. From germline, CDR1 is LGHDT and CDR2 YNNKEL (reference sequence). The CDR3 spells CASSPTGELTEAFF. Here the CDR3 DNA reads TGTGCCAGCAGCCCGACGGGGGAACTCACTGAAGCTTTCTTT.

The gene calls are TRBV27 and TRBJ1-4; D is uncertain. CDR3 length: 17 amino acids. Germline V gene lookup returns CDR1 MNHEY and CDR2 SMNVEV (reference sequence). Trimming removed 2 bases from V and 6 bases from J, with 19 bases in between. CDR3 sequence: CASSLEAADRRYEKLFF. Here the CDR3 DNA reads TGTGCCAGCAGTTTAGAGGCAGCCGACCGTCGATATGAAAAACTGTTTTTT.

The table lists this clone with a count of one. The chain combines TRBV12-3 or TRBV12-4 with TRBJ1-1, with 9 nucleotides matching TRBD1. The V gene end was trimmed by 8 bases and the J gene end by 3 bases; junction bases not matched to a gene: 4. The CDR3 consists of 13 residues. The CDR3 DNA is TGTGCCAGCTTGGACAGGGGTGACACTGAAGCTTTCTTT. Amino acid sequence: CASLDRGDTEAFF.

The chain combines TRBV19 with TRBJ1-5; D possibly corresponds to TRBD1 (6 bases). The germline V gene encodes CDR1 LNHDA and CDR2 SQIVND (reference sequence). The CDR3 has 18 amino acids. The V end was cut by 3 bases, the J end by 4 bases, with 22 bases between. The CDR3 is CASSIVLWGPAENQPQHF. As DNA, the CDR3 is TGTGCCAGTAGTATTGTGTTGTGGGGGCCCGCTGAAAATCAGCCCCAGCATTTT.

Only a few counts were recorded for this clone. The chain uses TRBV6-5 and TRBJ1-4, with D possibly matching TRBD1 (5 bases). Germline V CDR1 and CDR2: MNHEY, SVGAGI. V lost 0 bases, J lost 4 bases, and 9 bases lay in between. The CDR3 runs 15 residues. The CDR3 region is CASSYSGHFNEKLFF. As DNA, the CDR3 is TGTGCCAGCAGTTACTCGGGGCATTTTAATGAAAAACTGTTTTTT.

The chain carries TRBV7-9 and TRBJ2-6, with 9 bases lining up with TRBD1. The junction had 4 bases not matched to a gene; V was cut back by 3 bases and J by 4 bases. The CDR3 loop spans 16 amino acids. Germline V lookup: CDR1 SEHNR, CDR2 FQNEAQ (reference sequence). DNA for the CDR3: TGTGCCAGCAGCTTCGACAGGGGGACCGGGGCCAACGTCCTGACTTTC. Protein: CASSFDRGTGANVLTF.

The CDR3 protein is CASRSGVGNTEAFF. The CDR3 DNA reads TGTGCCAGCAGATCAGGGGTTGGGAACACTGAAGCTTTCTTT. The chain couples TRBV7-9 to TRBJ1-1; the D gene is possibly TRBD1 (6 bases). This CDR3 is 14 amino acids long. Per the germline V gene, CDR1 is SEHNR and CDR2 is FQNEAQ (reference sequence). Trimming took 6 bases from V and 1 from J, leaving 12 bases between them.

The chain couples TRBV6-6 to TRBJ1-1, with 9 positions matching TRBD1. The ends lost 11 bases at V and 3 bases at J; junction bases unmatched: 7. Looked up from germline, CDR1 is MNHNY and CDR2 is SVGAGI (reference sequence). The CDR3 spans 13 residues. The CDR3 reads CAGNRGPDTEAFF. The CDR3 DNA follows: TGTGCCGGGAACAGGGGGCCGGACACTGAAGCTTTCTTT.

This chain uses TRBV27 with TRBJ1-2; 7 bases align to TRBD1. CDR1 and CDR2 from the germline V gene are MNHEY and SMNVEV (reference sequence). The junction had 3 bases not matched to a gene; V was cut back by 5 bases and J by 3 bases. The CDR3 length is 13 residues. This chain's CDR3 is CASSRQGYYGYTF. The CDR3 DNA reads as TGTGCCAGCAGTCGACAGGGATACTATGGCTACACCTTC.

This sequence joins TRBV5-1 and TRBJ2-1, with a tentative D call TRBD1 (5 bases). The germline V gene has CDR1 SGHRS and CDR2 YFSETQ. The CDR3 sequence is 16 residues long. V lost 3 bases and J lost 4, with 17 bases in between. The CDR3 reads CASSYGQGNFYNEQFF. The CDR3 region has the DNA TGCGCCAGCAGCTATGGCCAGGGAAATTTTTACAATGAGCAGTTCTTC.

The chain couples TRBV10-3 to TRBJ2-3; 9 bases match TRBD1. CDR1 ENHRY and CDR2 SYGVKD come from the germline V gene. The CDR3 is 16 residues long. V lost 0 bases and J lost 6; bases outside the gene matches: 7. The CDR3 bases are TGTGCCATCAGTGAGTCTGTTACAGGGGGCGCCGATACGCAGTATTTT. As protein: CAISESVTGGADTQYF.

The chain links TRBV5-5 to TRBJ2-7; 8 bases are shared with TRBD2. Germline-derived CDR1 and CDR2 are SGHKS and YYEKEE (reference sequence). The trim removed 4 bases at V and 5 bases at J, leaving 5 bases unmatched. The CDR3 consists of 13 residues. Written as DNA, the CDR3 is TGTGCCAGCAGCACCTCGGGAGGGAACGAGCAGTACTTC. This encodes CASSTSGGNEQYF.

This rearrangement joins TRBV5-1 to TRBJ2-1; D is uncertain. This CDR3 comprises 14 residues. Looked up from germline, CDR1 is SGHRS and CDR2 is YFSETQ. Trimming removed 0 bases at V and 4 bases at J, with 8 bases between. The CDR3 region is CASSLGQRYNEQFF. The CDR3 DNA follows: TGCGCCAGCAGCTTGGGGCAGAGGTACAATGAGCAGTTCTTC.

This chain links TRBV6-5 with TRBJ2-7; the D is unclear. There are 10 residues in the CDR3. Germline loops: CDR1 MNHEY, CDR2 SVGAGI. V lost 5 bases and J 4 bases, leaving 3 bases between the germline ends. The CDR3 here is CASSIYEQYF. In DNA, the CDR3 is TGTGCCAGCAGTATATACGAGCAGTACTTC.

V is TRBV29-1 and J is TRBJ1-2; 8 bases map to TRBD1. From germline, CDR1 is SQVTM and CDR2 ANQGSEA. Trimming at V came to 6 bases and at J to 4 bases, leaving 7 bases not matched to a gene. The CDR3 runs 13 residues. The CDR3 bases are TGCAGCGTAGACAGGGGACGGGGCTATGGCTACACCTTC. The encoded protein is CSVDRGRGYGYTF.

This clone was recorded once. The rearrangement links TRBV7-6 to TRBJ2-1, with 8 bases aligning to TRBD1. The J segment lost 7 bases and the V segment lost 5 bases, leaving 7 bases of the junction unmatched. This CDR3 has 14 amino acids. CDR1 and CDR2 (germline): SGHVS, FNYEAQ. In DNA, the CDR3 is TGTGCCAGCAGCGCCGGACAGGGTGGTAATGAGCAGTTCTTC. It translates to CASSAGQGGNEQFF.

The V call is TRBV10-2, the J call TRBJ1-4; D unclear. V was cut by 7 bases and J by 5 bases, with 17 bases left in between. The CDR3 covers 15 residues. CDR1 and CDR2 from the germline V gene are WSHSY and SAAADI. Here the CDR3 reads CASTKARALNEKLFF. The CDR3 DNA reads as TGCGCCAGCACCAAAGCGAGAGCCCTAAATGAAAAACTGTTTTTT.

The rearrangement uses TRBV4-1 and TRBJ1-2; D is undetermined. CDR1 MGHRA and CDR2 YSYEKL come from the germline V gene. The CDR3 is 16 residues long. V was shortened by 1 base and J by 0 bases, with 12 bases between the two germline ends. CDR3: CASSQGLRSSNYGYTF. CDR3 in DNA: TGCGCCAGCAGCCAAGGTTTGAGGAGTTCTAACTATGGCTACACCTTC.